These 27 T cell receptor beta chains share one sample of origin, sequenced in a study of shared clonotypes between healthy human individuals (dated by TCRdb to 2019 to 2021). The method behind the library was the immunoSEQ multiplex PCR assay. The immuneACCESS repertoire file appears here via TCRdb, limited to in-frame rearrangements. These files lack a portion of the clones; in checked studies, under half of the deficit traces to unresolved V genes, and the cause of the others is not known. A total of some 1 million clones appear in this sample, 60% to 80% of them only once. The top ten constitute approximately 1.5% of the sample. Sequenced material: memory CD4+ T cells sorted from blood. The sample's cell subset or site label is to be understood as: CD45RA-negative fraction. These receptors were taken from a young man in good health.

The chain has TRBV10-1 and TRBJ2-3; 7 bases map to TRBD1. Germline CDR1 and CDR2: WNHNN and SYGVQD (reference sequence). V trimming: 0 bases; J trimming: 6 bases; junction bases outside the gene matches: 9. This CDR3 spans 16 amino acids. CDR3 sequence: CASSESENRGLDTQYF. CDR3 sequence (DNA): TGCGCCAGCAGTGAGTCCGAGAACAGGGGATTGGATACGCAGTATTTT.

The chain couples TRBV18 to TRBJ2-5; D uncertain. In germline, CDR1 is KGHSH, CDR2 LQKENI. Trimming stripped 1 base from V and 0 bases from J, with 6 bases between. This CDR3 is built from 14 residues. The CDR3 DNA sequence: TGTGCCAGCTCACCACGGCCGAACCAAGAGACCCAGTACTTC. This sequence encodes CASSPRPNQETQYF.

V and J are TRBV28 and TRBJ2-7; D is unresolved. The germline V gene has CDR1 MDHEN and CDR2 SYDVKM. The CDR3 runs 17 residues. Trimming stripped 3 bases from V and 3 bases from J, with 21 bases between. CDR3 residues: CASSLIPGSGQFYEQYF. CDR3 DNA: TGTGCCAGCAGTTTGATCCCCGGGTCTGGGCAATTCTACGAGCAGTACTTC.

The genes are TRBV10-3 and TRBJ1-1; TRBD1 agrees at 7 bases. There are 16 residues in the CDR3. Trimming at V came to 4 bases and at J to 7 bases, leaving 15 bases not matched to a gene. The germline CDR1 and CDR2 sequences are ENHRY and SYGVKD. The CDR3 DNA follows: TGTGCCATCAGTGCCGGCGAGGGACAGTCAGGCATTGAAGCTTTCTTT. This sequence encodes CAISAGEGQSGIEAFF.

The CDR3 sequence: CASSQDTGGRQPQHF. The CDR3 region has the DNA TGCGCCAGCAGCCAAGATACAGGGGGAAGACAGCCCCAGCATTTT. The rearrangement links TRBV4-1 to TRBJ1-5, with 8 bases identical to TRBD1. The V segment lost 0 bases and the J segment 7 bases; nucleotides outside the gene matches: 5. Germline V lookup: CDR1 MGHRA, CDR2 YSYEKL. The CDR3 extends over 15 amino acids.

V usage is TRBV18 and J usage is TRBJ2-7, with 9 bases fitting TRBD1. The CDR3 spans 15 residues. The germline gives CDR1 KGHSH, CDR2 LQKENI. V shed 1 base, J shed 7 bases, and the junction held 8 bases outside the gene matches. CDR3 bases: TGTGCCAGCTCACCACTAACAGGGGGCTTAGGAGAGCAGTACTTC. This gives the protein CASSPLTGGLGEQYF.

This chain links TRBV5-1 with TRBJ1-1; tentative D call: TRBD1 (5 bases). Trimming cost V 0 bases and J 0 bases, with 18 bases left between them. From germline, CDR1 is SGHRS and CDR2 YFSETQ. The CDR3 totals 18 residues. The CDR3 DNA reads TGCGCCAGCAGCTTGGCTGGACCAGGGAGGGGCATGAACACTGAAGCTTTCTTT. Translation: CASSLAGPGRGMNTEAFF.

This chain links TRBV2 with TRBJ2-2, with 7 bases matching TRBD1. J gave up 4 bases and V 8 bases, and 4 bases lay outside the gene matches. In germline, CDR1 is SNHLY, CDR2 FYNNEI. The CDR3 has 13 residues. The CDR3 region has the DNA TGTGCCAGCGAGGCAGGGGGCACCGGGGAGCTGTTTTTT. This gives the protein CASEAGGTGELFF.

To note about this clone: Other DNA variants within this sample encode the same CDR3. The chain couples TRBV7-9 to TRBJ2-7; TRBD1 aligns across 9 bases. The CDR3 has 13 amino acids. Germline loops: CDR1 SEHNR, CDR2 FQNEAQ (reference sequence). The ends lost 5 bases at V and 3 bases at J; junction bases unmatched: 2. CDR3 nucleotide sequence: TGTGCCAGCAGCCGGGGACAGGGCTACGAGCAGTACTTC. Amino acids: CASSRGQGYEQYF.

This clone was counted between two and nine times. This CDR3 is CAIVRGSEAFF. In nucleotides, the CDR3 is TGTGCCATCGTCCGCGGATCTGAAGCTTTCTTT. The chain couples TRBV10-3 to TRBJ1-1; D remains ambiguous. The length of the CDR3 is 11 residues. V lost 8 bases and J lost 6, with 10 bases in between. Germline V lookup: CDR1 ENHRY, CDR2 SYGVKD.

The table lists this clone with a count of one. The J gene is TRBJ2-7, the V gene TRBV7-2; the match to TRBD2 covers 11 bases. Trimming cost V 4 bases and J 3 bases; bases outside gene matches: 8. Germline CDR1 SGHTA, CDR2 FQGNSA. The CDR3 runs 16 residues. The DNA for the CDR3 is TGTGCCAGCAGCTCGAGTCTAGCGGGAGGCCTCTACGAGCAGTACTTC. It specifies CASSSSLAGGLYEQYF. Filled out from reference TRBV7-2 and TRBJ2-7, the complete variable domain reads GAGVSQSPSNKVTEKGKDVELRCDPISGHTALYWYRQSLGQGLEFLIYFQGNSAPDKSGLPSDRFSAERTGGSVSTLTIQRTQQEDSAVYLCASSSSLAGGLYEQYFGPGTRLTVT.

The J gene is TRBJ2-5, the V gene TRBV7-2; D remains ambiguous. Germline V CDR1 and CDR2: SGHTA, FQGNSA. The ends were cut back, 1 base at V and 7 bases at J, with 4 bases in the middle. The CDR3 is 11 residues long. CDR3 protein: CASSLVATQYF. Written as DNA, the CDR3 is TGTGCCAGCAGCTTAGTAGCGACCCAGTACTTC.

The chain couples TRBV7-2 to TRBJ2-1, with TRBD2 identical over 11 bases. Trimming took 4 bases from V and 5 from J; bases not matched to a gene: 7. Per the germline V gene, CDR1 is SGHTA and CDR2 is FQGNSA. The CDR3 is 16 residues long. The chain's CDR3 is CASSSLRLAGNNEQFF. CDR3 nucleotides: TGTGCCAGCAGCTCGCTCCGACTAGCGGGAAACAATGAGCAGTTCTTC. Full variable domain (rest looked up from reference TRBV7-2 and TRBJ2-1): GAGVSQSPSNKVTEKGKDVELRCDPISGHTALYWYRQSLGQGLEFLIYFQGNSAPDKSGLPSDRFSAERTGGSVSTLTIQRTQQEDSAVYLCASSSLRLAGNNEQFFGPGTRLTVL.

The chain links TRBV7-5 to TRBJ2-7; the table's D gene call, TRBD1, was not cross checked with the DNA. TRBV7-5 is a known pseudogene. The CDR3 totals 15 residues. The CDR3 sequence is CARSQSTGTGYEQYF. The DNA of the CDR3 is TGTGCCAGAAGCCAATCCACAGGGACGGGCTACGAGCAGTACTTC.

The genes are TRBV6-1 and TRBJ1-5; 7 nucleotides align to TRBD1. With 0 bases clipped from V and 7 bases from J, the junction kept 9 bases outside the gene matches. This CDR3 region has 16 residues. Per the germline V gene, CDR1 is MNHNS and CDR2 is SASEGT. The CDR3 DNA reads as TGTGCCAGCAGTGAAGCGCTACTGGACAGGAACCAGCCCCAGCATTTT. Protein product: CASSEALLDRNQPQHF.

The chain combines TRBV6-5 with TRBJ1-5, with 7 bases that match TRBD1. This CDR3 comprises 14 residues. J was trimmed by 7 bases and V by 4 bases; bases with no gene match: 7. Germline CDR1 MNHEY, CDR2 SVGAGI. The CDR3 loop reads CASSSQGDGQPQHF. CDR3 nucleotides: TGTGCCAGCAGTTCGCAGGGGGATGGGCAGCCCCAGCATTTT.

The chain recombines TRBV5-1 with TRBJ2-1; possible D gene TRBD2, 6 bases. This CDR3 region has 14 residues. Germline assignment: CDR1 SGHRS and CDR2 YFSETQ. V was cut by 3 bases and J by 4 bases, with 11 bases left in between. Here the CDR3 DNA reads TGCGCCAGCAGCTGGGGGGACTTTTACAATGAGCAGTTCTTC. Its translation is CASSWGDFYNEQFF.

This chain links TRBV10-3 with TRBJ2-2, with a tentative D call TRBD2 (5 bases). Trimming left V 0 bases short and J 6 bases short, with 11 bases between. Looked up from germline, CDR1 is ENHRY and CDR2 is SYGVKD. The CDR3 totals 15 residues. The CDR3 loop is CAISESTGLAGELFF. CDR3 nucleotide sequence: TGTGCCATCAGTGAGTCGACGGGGTTGGCCGGGGAGCTGTTTTTT.

V is TRBV6-6 and J is TRBJ2-7; maybe TRBD2 (7 bases). There are 15 residues in the CDR3. Germline CDR1 and CDR2: MNHNY and SVGAGI (reference sequence). Trimming took off 0 bases at V and 1 base at J, with 10 bases between the two ends. CDR3 protein: CASSYSGRGSYEQYF. CDR3 DNA: TGTGCCAGCAGTTACTCGGGGAGGGGGTCCTACGAGCAGTACTTC.

The chain joins TRBV7-8 to TRBJ1-3; D call uncertain. Trimming took 0 bases from V and 9 from J, leaving 15 bases between them. The CDR3 covers 15 residues. Germline loops: CDR1 SGHVS, CDR2 FQNEAQ. CDR3 protein: CASSLAFWALGTIYF. As DNA, the CDR3 is TGTGCCAGCAGCTTAGCGTTCTGGGCCTTGGGCACCATATATTTT.

The CDR3 is CASTGGGLGDTQYF. Written as DNA, the CDR3 is TGTGCCAGCACTGGCGGGGGGCTCGGAGATACGCAGTATTTT. The chain joins TRBV9 to TRBJ2-3; the match to TRBD2 covers 8 bases. The CDR3 totals 14 residues. Per germline, CDR1 SGDLS and CDR2 YYNGEE. V was pared by 6 bases and J by 5 bases, with 8 bases of the junction left unmatched. The full variable domain, its missing parts supplied by reference TRBV9 and TRBJ2-3, is DSGVTQTPKHLITATGQRVTLRCSPRSGDLSVYWYQQSLDQGLQFLIQYYNGEERAKGNILERFSAQQFPDLHSELNLSSLELGDSALYFCASTGGGLGDTQYFGPGTRLTVL.

The gene calls are TRBV2 and TRBJ2-4; TRBD2 agrees at 14 bases. From germline, CDR1 is SNHLY and CDR2 FYNNEI. This CDR3 region has 18 residues. The V gene end was trimmed by 5 bases and the J gene end by 0 bases; junction bases not matched to a gene: 6. The CDR3 coding sequence is TGTGCCAGCAGTTTTGGGACTAGCGGGGGCTTAGCCAAAAACATTCAGTACTTC. Translation: CASSFGTSGGLAKNIQYF.

A single count supports this clone. This sequence joins TRBV18 and TRBJ2-6; 9 nucleotides match TRBD1. The CDR3 loop spans 17 amino acids. The V and J ends lost 2 bases and 2 bases, in that order; junction bases with no gene match: 4. The V gene's germline CDR1 is KGHSH and CDR2 LQKENI. In nucleotides, the CDR3 is TGTGCCAGCTCACCATCTACAGGGGGCACTGGGGCCAACGTCCTGACTTTC. Protein sequence: CASSPSTGGTGANVLTF. Full variable domain (rest looked up from reference TRBV18 and TRBJ2-6): NAGVMQNPRHLVRRRGQEARLRCSPMKGHSHVYWYRQLPEEGLKFMVYLQKENIIDESGMPKERFSAEFPKEGPSILRIQQVVRGDSAAYFCASSPSTGGTGANVLTFGAGSRLTVL.

Regarding this clone: Since a much larger clone is just one base distant, this may be a read error. At the DNA level, this CDR3 is encoded by other sequences in the same sample as well. V and J are TRBV5-1 and TRBJ2-3; 13 nucleotides agree with TRBD2. The CDR3 contains 14 residues. Trimming removed 3 bases from V and 6 bases from J; junction bases left unmatched: 1. The germline V gene encodes CDR1 SGHRS and CDR2 YFSETQ. The CDR3 spells CASSSGLAGDTQYF. CDR3 coding DNA: TGCGCCAGCAGCTCGGGACTAGCGGGGGATACGCAGTATTTT.

The chain uses TRBV7-2 and TRBJ1-2; a weak D match, TRBD1 (5 bases). The germline V gene encodes CDR1 SGHTA and CDR2 FQGNSA. V was trimmed by 5 bases and J by 0 bases, leaving 10 bases between them. The CDR3 has 14 residues. CDR3 nucleotides: TGTGCCAGCAGCCCCCGGGACCCTAACTATGGCTACACCTTC. As protein: CASSPRDPNYGYTF. Complete variable domain (other parts from reference TRBV7-2 and TRBJ1-2): GAGVSQSPSNKVTEKGKDVELRCDPISGHTALYWYRQSLGQGLEFLIYFQGNSAPDKSGLPSDRFSAERTGGSVSTLTIQRTQQEDSAVYLCASSPRDPNYGYTFGSGTRLTVV.

This chain uses TRBV5-1 with TRBJ2-1; tentatively, D is TRBD1 (5 bases). The CDR3 loop spans 15 amino acids. Deletions cut 4 bases from V and 5 bases from J, with 16 bases between. Germline V gene sequence: CDR1 SGHRS, CDR2 YFSETQ. The CDR3 sequence: CASSLAMGPHNEQFF. The CDR3 DNA follows: TGCGCCAGCAGCCTGGCTATGGGGCCACACAATGAGCAGTTCTTC. Filled out from reference TRBV5-1 and TRBJ2-1, the complete variable domain reads KAGVTQTPRYLIKTRGQQVTLSCSPISGHRSVSWYQQTPGQGLQFLFEYFSETQRNKGNFPGRFSGRQFSNSRSEMNVSTLELGDSALYLCASSLAMGPHNEQFFGPGTRLTVL.

The chain combines TRBV5-1 with TRBJ2-5; D is perhaps TRBD1 (7 bases). CDR3 length equals 16 residues. Germline V gene data show CDR1 as SGHRS and CDR2 as YFSETQ. V gave up 4 bases and J gave up 0 bases, with 16 bases separating them. CDR3 protein: CASSRWAGGYQETQYF. The CDR3 region has the DNA TGCGCCAGCAGCCGGTGGGCAGGGGGGTACCAAGAGACCCAGTACTTC.